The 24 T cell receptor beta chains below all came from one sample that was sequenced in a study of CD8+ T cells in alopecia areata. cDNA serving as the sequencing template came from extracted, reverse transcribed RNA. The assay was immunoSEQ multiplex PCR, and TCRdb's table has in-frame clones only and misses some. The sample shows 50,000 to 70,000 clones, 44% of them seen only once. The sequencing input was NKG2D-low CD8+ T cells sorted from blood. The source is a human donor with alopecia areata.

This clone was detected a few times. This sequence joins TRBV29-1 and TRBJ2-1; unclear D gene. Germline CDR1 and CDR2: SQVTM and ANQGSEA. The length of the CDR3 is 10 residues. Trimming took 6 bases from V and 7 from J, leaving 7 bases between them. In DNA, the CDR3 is TGCAGCGTCTCCGGTAATGAGCAGTTCTTC. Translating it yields CSVSGNEQFF.

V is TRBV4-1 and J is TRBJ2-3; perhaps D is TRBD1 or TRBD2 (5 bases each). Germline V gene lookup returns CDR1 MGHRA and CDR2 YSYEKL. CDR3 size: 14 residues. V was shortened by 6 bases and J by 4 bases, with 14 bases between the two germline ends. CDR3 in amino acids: CASSLGTEADTQYF. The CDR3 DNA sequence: TGCGCCAGCAGTTTAGGGACCGAAGCAGATACGCAGTATTTT.

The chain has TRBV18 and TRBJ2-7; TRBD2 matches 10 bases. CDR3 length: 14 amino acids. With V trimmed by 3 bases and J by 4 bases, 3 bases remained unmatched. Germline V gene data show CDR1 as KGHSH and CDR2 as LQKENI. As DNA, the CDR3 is TGTGCCAGCTCACCGGGACTAGCGCGATACGAGCAGTACTTC. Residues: CASSPGLARYEQYF.

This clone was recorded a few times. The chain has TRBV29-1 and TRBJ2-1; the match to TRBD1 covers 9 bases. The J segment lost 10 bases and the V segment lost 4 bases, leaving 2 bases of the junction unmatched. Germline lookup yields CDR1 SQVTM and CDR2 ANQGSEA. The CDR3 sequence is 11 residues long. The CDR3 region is CSVVGQGEQFF. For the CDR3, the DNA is TGCAGCGTTGTGGGACAGGGCGAGCAGTTCTTC.

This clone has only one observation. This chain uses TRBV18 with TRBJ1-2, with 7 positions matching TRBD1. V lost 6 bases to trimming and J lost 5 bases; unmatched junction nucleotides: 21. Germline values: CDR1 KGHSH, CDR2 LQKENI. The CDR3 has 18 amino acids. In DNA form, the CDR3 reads TGTGCCAGCTCCCCTATCAGGGGGACCGCCGGAGAACATTATGGCTACACCTTC. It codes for CASSPIRGTAGEHYGYTF. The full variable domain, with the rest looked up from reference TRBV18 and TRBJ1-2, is NAGVMQNPRHLVRRRGQEARLRCSPMKGHSHVYWYRQLPEEGLKFMVYLQKENIIDESGMPKERFSAEFPKEGPSILRIQQVVRGDSAAYFCASSPIRGTAGEHYGYTFGSGTRLTVV.

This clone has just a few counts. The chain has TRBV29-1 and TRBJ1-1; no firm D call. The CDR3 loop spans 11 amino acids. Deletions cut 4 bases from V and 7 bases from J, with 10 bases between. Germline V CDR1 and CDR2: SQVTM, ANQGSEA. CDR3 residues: CSVVTSGEAFF. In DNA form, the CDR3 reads TGCAGCGTTGTTACGAGCGGTGAAGCTTTCTTT.

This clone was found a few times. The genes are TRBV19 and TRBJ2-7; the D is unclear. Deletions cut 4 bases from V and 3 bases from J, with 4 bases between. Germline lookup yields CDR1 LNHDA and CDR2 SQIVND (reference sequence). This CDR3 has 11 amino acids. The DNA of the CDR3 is TGTGCCAGTAGTACCGACTACGAGCAGTACTTC. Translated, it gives CASSTDYEQYF.

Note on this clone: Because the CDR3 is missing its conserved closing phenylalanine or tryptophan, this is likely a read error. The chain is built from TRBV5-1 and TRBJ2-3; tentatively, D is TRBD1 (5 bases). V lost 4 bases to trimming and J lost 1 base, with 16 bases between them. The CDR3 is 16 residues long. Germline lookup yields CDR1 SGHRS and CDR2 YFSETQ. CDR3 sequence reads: CASSLRGHVGTDTQYL. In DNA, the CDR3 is TGCGCCAGCAGCCTCCGCGGACATGTTGGCACAGATACGCAGTATTTA.

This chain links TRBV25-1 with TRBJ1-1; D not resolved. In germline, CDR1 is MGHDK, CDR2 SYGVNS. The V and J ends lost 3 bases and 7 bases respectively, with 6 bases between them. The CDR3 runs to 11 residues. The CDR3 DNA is TGTGCCAGCAGTGACGTAGGTGAAGCTTTCTTT. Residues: CASSDVGEAFF.

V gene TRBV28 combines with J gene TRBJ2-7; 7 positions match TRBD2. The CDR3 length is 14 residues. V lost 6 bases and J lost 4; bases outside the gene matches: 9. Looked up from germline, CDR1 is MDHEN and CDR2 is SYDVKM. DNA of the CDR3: TGTGCCAGCAGGCCGCGGGGGTGGGTGTACGAGCAGTACTTC. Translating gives CASRPRGWVYEQYF. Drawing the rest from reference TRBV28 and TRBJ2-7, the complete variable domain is DVKVTQSSRYLVKRTGEKVFLECVQDMDHENMFWYRQDPGLGLRLIYFSYDVKMKEKGDIPEGYSVSREKKERFSLILESASTNQTSMYLCASRPRGWVYEQYFGPGTRLTVT.

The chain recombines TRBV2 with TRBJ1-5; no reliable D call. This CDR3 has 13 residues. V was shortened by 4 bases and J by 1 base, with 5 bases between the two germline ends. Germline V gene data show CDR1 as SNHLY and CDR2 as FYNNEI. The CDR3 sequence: CASSVISNQPQHF. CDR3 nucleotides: TGTGCCAGCAGTGTAATAAGCAATCAGCCCCAGCATTTT.

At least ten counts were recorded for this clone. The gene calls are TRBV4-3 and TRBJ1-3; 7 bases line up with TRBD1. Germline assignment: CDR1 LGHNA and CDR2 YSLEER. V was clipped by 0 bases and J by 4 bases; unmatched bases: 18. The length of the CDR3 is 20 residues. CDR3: CASSQDWGRDSLFSGNTIYF. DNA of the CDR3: TGCGCCAGCAGCCAAGATTGGGGTCGGGACAGCCTTTTTTCGGGAAACACCATATATTTT.

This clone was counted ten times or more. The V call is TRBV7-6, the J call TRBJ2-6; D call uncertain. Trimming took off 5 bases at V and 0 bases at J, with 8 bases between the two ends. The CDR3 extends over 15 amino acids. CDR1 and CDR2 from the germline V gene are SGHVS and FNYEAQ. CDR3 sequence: CASSPIFSGANVLTF. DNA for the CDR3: TGTGCCAGCAGCCCAATATTCTCTGGGGCCAACGTCCTGACTTTC. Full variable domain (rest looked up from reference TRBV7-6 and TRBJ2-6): GAGVSQSPRYKVTKRGQDVALRCDPISGHVSLYWYRQALGQGPEFLTYFNYEAQQDKSGLPNDRFSAERPEGSISTLTIQRTEQRDSAMYRCASSPIFSGANVLTFGAGSRLTVL.

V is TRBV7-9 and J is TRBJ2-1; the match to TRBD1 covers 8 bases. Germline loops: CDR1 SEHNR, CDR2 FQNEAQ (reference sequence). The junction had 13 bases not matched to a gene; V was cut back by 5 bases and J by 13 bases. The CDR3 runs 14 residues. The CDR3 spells CASSALQGARGQFF. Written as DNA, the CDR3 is TGTGCCAGCAGCGCCCTGCAGGGGGCGCGAGGACAGTTCTTC. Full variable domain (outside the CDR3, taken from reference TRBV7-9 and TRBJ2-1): DTGVSQNPRHKITKRGQNVTFRCDPISEHNRLYWYRQTLGQGPEFLTYFQNEAQLEKSRLLSDRFSAERPKGSFSTLEIQRTEQGDSAMYLCASSALQGARGQFFGPGTRLTVL.

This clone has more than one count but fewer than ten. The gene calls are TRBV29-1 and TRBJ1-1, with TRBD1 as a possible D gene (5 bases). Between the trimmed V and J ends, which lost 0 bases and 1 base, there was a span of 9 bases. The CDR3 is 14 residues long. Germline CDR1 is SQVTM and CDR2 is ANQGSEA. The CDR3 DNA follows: TGCAGCGTTGAAGATCCCAGGGAGAACACTGAAGCTTTCTTT. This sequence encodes CSVEDPRENTEAFF.

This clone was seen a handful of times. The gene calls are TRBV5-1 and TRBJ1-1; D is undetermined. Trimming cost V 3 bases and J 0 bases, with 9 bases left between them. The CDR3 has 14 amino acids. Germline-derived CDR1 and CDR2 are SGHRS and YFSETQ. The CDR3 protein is CASSSGSMNTEAFF. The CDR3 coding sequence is TGCGCCAGCAGCTCGGGATCCATGAACACTGAAGCTTTCTTT. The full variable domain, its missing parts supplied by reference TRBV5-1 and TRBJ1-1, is KAGVTQTPRYLIKTRGQQVTLSCSPISGHRSVSWYQQTPGQGLQFLFEYFSETQRNKGNFPGRFSGRQFSNSRSEMNVSTLELGDSALYLCASSSGSMNTEAFFGQGTRLTVV.

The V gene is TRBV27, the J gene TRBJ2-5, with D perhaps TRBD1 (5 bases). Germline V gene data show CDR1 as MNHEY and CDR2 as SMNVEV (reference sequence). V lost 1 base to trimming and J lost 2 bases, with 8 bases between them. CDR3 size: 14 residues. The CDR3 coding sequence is TGTGCCAGCAGTTTATTAACAGGACAAGAGACCCAGTACTTC. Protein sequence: CASSLLTGQETQYF.

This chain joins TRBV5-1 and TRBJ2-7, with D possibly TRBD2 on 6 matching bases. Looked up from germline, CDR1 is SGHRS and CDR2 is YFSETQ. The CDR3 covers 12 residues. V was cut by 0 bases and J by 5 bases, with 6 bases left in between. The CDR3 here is CASSLGRDEQYF. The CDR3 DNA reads TGCGCCAGCAGCTTGGGGAGGGACGAGCAGTACTTC. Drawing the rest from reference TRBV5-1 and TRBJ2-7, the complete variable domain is KAGVTQTPRYLIKTRGQQVTLSCSPISGHRSVSWYQQTPGQGLQFLFEYFSETQRNKGNFPGRFSGRQFSNSRSEMNVSTLELGDSALYLCASSLGRDEQYFGPGTRLTVT.

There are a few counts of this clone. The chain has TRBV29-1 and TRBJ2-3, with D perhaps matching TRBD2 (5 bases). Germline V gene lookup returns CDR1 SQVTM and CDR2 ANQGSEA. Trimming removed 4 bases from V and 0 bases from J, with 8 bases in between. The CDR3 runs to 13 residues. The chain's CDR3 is CSVGGGSTDTQYF. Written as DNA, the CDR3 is TGCAGCGTTGGTGGAGGCAGCACAGATACGCAGTATTTT.

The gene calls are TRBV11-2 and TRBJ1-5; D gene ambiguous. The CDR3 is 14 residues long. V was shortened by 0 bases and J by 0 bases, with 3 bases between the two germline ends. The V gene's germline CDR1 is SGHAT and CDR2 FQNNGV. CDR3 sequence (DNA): TGTGCCAGCAGCTTAGAACATAGCAATCAGCCCCAGCATTTT. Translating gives CASSLEHSNQPQHF.

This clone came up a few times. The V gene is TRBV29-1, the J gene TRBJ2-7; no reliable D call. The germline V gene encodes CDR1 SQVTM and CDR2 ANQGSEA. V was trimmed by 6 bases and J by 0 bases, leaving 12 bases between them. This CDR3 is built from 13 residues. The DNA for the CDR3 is TGCAGCGTGGGCCCAGGTCGCTCCTACGAGCAGTACTTC. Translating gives CSVGPGRSYEQYF.

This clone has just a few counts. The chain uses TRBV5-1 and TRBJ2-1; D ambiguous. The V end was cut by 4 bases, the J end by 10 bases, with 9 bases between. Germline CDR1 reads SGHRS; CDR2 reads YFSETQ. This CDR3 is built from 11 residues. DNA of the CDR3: TGCGCCAGCAGCAAGCGAGAGGAGCAGTTCTTC. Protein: CASSKREEQFF.

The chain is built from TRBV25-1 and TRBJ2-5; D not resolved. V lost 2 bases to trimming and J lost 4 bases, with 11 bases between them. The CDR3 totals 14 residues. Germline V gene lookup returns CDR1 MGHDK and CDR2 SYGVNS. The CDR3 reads CASSERPRGETQYF. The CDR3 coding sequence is TGTGCCAGCAGTGAACGCCCCCGAGGAGAGACCCAGTACTTC. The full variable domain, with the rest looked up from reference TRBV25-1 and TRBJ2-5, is EADIYQTPRYLVIGTGKKITLECSQTMGHDKMYWYQQDPGMELHLIHYSYGVNSTEKGDLSSESTVSRIRTEHFPLTLESARPSHTSQYLCASSERPRGETQYFGPGTRLLVL.

The CDR3 region is CASSEGDIYSYEQYF. The CDR3 DNA sequence: TGTGCCAGCAGTGAAGGGGACATCTACTCCTACGAGCAGTACTTC. The chain is built from TRBV2 and TRBJ2-7; weak D call: TRBD1 (6 bases). V dropped 1 base and J dropped 0 bases, with 10 bases sitting between them. This CDR3 is built from 15 residues. Germline CDR1 SNHLY, CDR2 FYNNEI.